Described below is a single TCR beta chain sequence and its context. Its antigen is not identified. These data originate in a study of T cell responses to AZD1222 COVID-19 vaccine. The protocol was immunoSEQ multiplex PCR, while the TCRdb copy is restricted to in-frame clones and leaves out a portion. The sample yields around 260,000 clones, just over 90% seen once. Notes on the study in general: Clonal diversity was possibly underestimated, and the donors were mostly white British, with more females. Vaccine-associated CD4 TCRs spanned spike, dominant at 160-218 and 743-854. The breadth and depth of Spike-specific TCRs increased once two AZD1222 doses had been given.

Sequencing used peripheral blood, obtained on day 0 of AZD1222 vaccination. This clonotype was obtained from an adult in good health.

The CDR3 DNA reads TGTGCCAGCAGCGTGGGAGGGGCTGAAGCTTTCTTT. It specifies CASSVGGAEAFF. This rearrangement joins TRBV11-3 to TRBJ1-1; perhaps TRBD1 as D (5 bases). This CDR3 is 12 amino acids long. Trimming stripped 5 bases from V and 6 bases from J, with 10 bases between. CDR1 is SGHNT, CDR2 YENEEA, per germline.